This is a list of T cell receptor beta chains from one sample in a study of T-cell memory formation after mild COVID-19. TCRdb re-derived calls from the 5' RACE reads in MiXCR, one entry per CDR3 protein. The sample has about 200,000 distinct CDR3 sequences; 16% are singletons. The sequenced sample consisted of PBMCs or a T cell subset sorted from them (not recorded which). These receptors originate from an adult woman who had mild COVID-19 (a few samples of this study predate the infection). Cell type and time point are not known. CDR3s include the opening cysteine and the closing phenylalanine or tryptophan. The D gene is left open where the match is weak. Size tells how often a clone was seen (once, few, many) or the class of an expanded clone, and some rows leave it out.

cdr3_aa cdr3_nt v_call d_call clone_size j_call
CASSARGRVNTEAFF TGTGCCAGCAGCGCCAGAGGGCGGGTCAACACTGAAGCTTTCTTT TRBV7-9 - - TRBJ1-1
CSVATSADSNQPQHF TGCAGCGTCGCCACCTCGGCGGATAGCAATCAGCCCCAGCATTTT TRBV29-1 - few TRBJ1-5
CAAGTGIRETQYF TGTGCCGCGGGGACAGGGATCAGGGAGACCCAGTACTTC TRBV15 TRBD1 - TRBJ2-5
CASSLGQGSYGYTF TGCGCCAGCAGCTTGGGACAGGGGAGCTATGGCTACACCTTC TRBV5-1 TRBD1 few TRBJ1-2
CASSSNSRVPAGATGSSYNEQFF TGTGCCAGCAGCTCCAATTCCCGGGTCCCGGCGGGGGCAACCGGGAGCTCCTACAATGAGCAGTTCTTC TRBV7-9 - few TRBJ2-1
CASSLESIQTGYTF TGTGCCAGCAGCTTGGAGAGTATCCAGACAGGCTACACCTTC TRBV5-5 - - TRBJ1-2
CASSGSPRPYNEQFF TGTGCCAGTAGCGGGAGCCCCCGACCCTACAATGAGCAGTTCTTC TRBV28 TRBD2 few TRBJ2-1
CASSYEGRGTGELFF TGTGCCAGCAGTTACGAAGGGCGAGGCACCGGGGAGCTGTTTTTT TRBV6-6 - - TRBJ2-2
CASSPLGIAGSNEQFF TGTGCCAGCAGCCCCCTGGGAATAGCGGGAAGCAATGAGCAGTTCTTC TRBV14 TRBD2 - TRBJ2-1
CASSPRGQVNTEAFF TGTGCCAGCAGCCCCAGGGGGCAAGTGAACACTGAAGCTTTCTTT TRBV9 TRBD1 few TRBJ1-1
CSARGAGLFYGYTF TGCAGTGCTAGGGGGGCAGGGTTGTTCTATGGCTACACCTTC TRBV20-1 - few TRBJ1-2
CASSEQGGIYGYTF TGTGCCAGCAGCGAACAAGGGGGTATCTATGGCTACACCTTC TRBV7-2 - - TRBJ1-2
CASSYSGTVTEAFF TGTGCCAGCAGTTACTCGGGGACAGTCACTGAAGCTTTCTTT TRBV6-2/TRBV6-3 TRBD1 few TRBJ1-1
CASSLLGGNTEAFF TGTGCCAGCAGTTTGTTGGGGGGAAACACTGAAGCTTTCTTT TRBV12-3/TRBV12-4 - many TRBJ1-1
CASSFAGGPQETQYF TGTGCCAGCAGCTTTGCGGGAGGACCACAAGAGACCCAGTACTTC TRBV12-3/TRBV12-4 TRBD2 - TRBJ2-5
CASSFQGTTDTQYF TGCGCCAGCAGCTTTCAGGGTACGACAGATACGCAGTATTTT TRBV5-1 - few TRBJ2-3
CASSPGSGLREQYF TGTGCCAGCTCTCCAGGGTCCGGTTTGCGCGAGCAGTACTTC TRBV18 - - TRBJ2-7
CATSRDSDRVVAYEQYF TGTGCCACCAGCAGAGATTCGGACAGGGTAGTTGCCTACGAGCAGTACTTC TRBV15 TRBD1 few TRBJ2-7
CASSLTGPPVYEQYF TGCGCCAGCAGCTTGACAGGGCCTCCCGTCTACGAGCAGTACTTC TRBV5-1 - few TRBJ2-7
CASSHDRNTEAFF TGCGCCAGCAGCCACGACAGGAACACTGAAGCTTTCTTT TRBV5-1 - - TRBJ1-1
CASSRTGSSEQYF TGTGCCAGCAGCCGCACAGGGTCCTCTGAGCAGTACTTC TRBV12-3/TRBV12-4 - - TRBJ2-7
CASTPGTGGIEKLFF TGTGCCAGCACGCCTGGGACAGGGGGCATTGAAAAACTGTTTTTT TRBV12-3/TRBV12-4 TRBD1 - TRBJ1-4
CASSSDGDSNQPQHF TGCGCCAGCAGCTCCGACGGCGATAGCAATCAGCCCCAGCATTTT TRBV5-1 - - TRBJ1-5
CASSQDHQESDTQYF TGTGCCAGCAGCCAAGATCATCAGGAATCAGATACGCAGTATTTT TRBV4-2 - - TRBJ2-3
CASSFGLAGGSYEQYF TGTGCCAGCAGTTTCGGACTAGCGGGGGGTTCCTACGAGCAGTACTTC TRBV12-3/TRBV12-4 TRBD2 few TRBJ2-7
CASSLVAGPLHF TGTGCCAGCAGTTTAGTTGCCGGACCCCTCCACTTT TRBV12-3/TRBV12-4 - - TRBJ1-6
CASSLGVAPPGGELFF TGTGCCAGCAGTTTAGGGGTCGCTCCGCCGGGCGGGGAGCTGTTTTTT TRBV27 - once TRBJ2-2
CASQSGNPPYEQYF TGTGCCAGCCAGTCGGGGAACCCCCCTTACGAGCAGTACTTC TRBV27 - few TRBJ2-7
CASSRGMSEYGYTF TGTGCCAGCAGCCGGGGGATGTCGGAATATGGCTACACCTTC TRBV13 - - TRBJ1-2
CASGDRRNTEAFF TGTGCCAGCGGGGACAGGAGGAACACTGAAGCTTTCTTT TRBV6-1 TRBD1 - TRBJ1-1
CASSFFAGDTGELFF TGTGCCAGCAGTTTCTTCGCAGGGGACACCGGGGAGCTGTTTTTT TRBV12-3/TRBV12-4 - - TRBJ2-2
CSVEPMTSGGAYGQETQYF TGCAGCGTTGAGCCTATGACTAGCGGGGGGGCCTACGGGCAAGAGACCCAGTACTTC TRBV29-1 TRBD2 - TRBJ2-5
CSASRGDHIQYF TGCAGTGCTAGCAGGGGAGACCACATTCAGTACTTC TRBV20-1 - few TRBJ2-4
CSARLDGGNTIYF TGCAGTGCTAGACTCGACGGCGGAAACACCATATATTTT TRBV20-1 - few TRBJ1-3
CSASSPLRQGEGYTF TGCAGTGCTAGTTCACCCCTTCGACAGGGTGAGGGCTACACCTTC TRBV20-1 TRBD1 few TRBJ1-2
CASSYGVTSTEAFF TGTGCCAGCAGTTACGGGGTCACGAGCACTGAAGCTTTCTTT TRBV6-2/TRBV6-3 - - TRBJ1-1
CASSLRDYRQHEQFF TGCGCCAGCAGCCTCCGGGACTACCGGCAACATGAGCAGTTCTTC TRBV5-1 TRBD2 - TRBJ2-1
CASSPLVRNTGELFF TGTGCCAGCAGCCCTCTGGTCCGGAACACCGGGGAGCTGTTTTTT TRBV12-3/TRBV12-4 - - TRBJ2-2
CASSSVQPQHF TGCGCCAGCAGCTCGGTTCAGCCCCAGCATTTT TRBV5-1 - - TRBJ1-5
CASSYSGSSTGELFF TGCGCCAGCAGCTATAGCGGGAGTAGCACCGGGGAGCTGTTTTTT TRBV5-1 TRBD2 few TRBJ2-2
CASSLGPVSDQPQHF TGTGCCAGCAGCCTGGGGCCAGTGTCCGATCAGCCCCAGCATTTT TRBV5-5 - - TRBJ1-5
CASSLLTSGGRWHNEQFF TGTGCCAGCAGCCTATTGACTAGCGGGGGAAGGTGGCACAATGAGCAGTTCTTC TRBV13 TRBD2 - TRBJ2-1
CASAPRAGERHNEQFF TGTGCCAGCGCCCCCCGGGCCGGGGAACGGCACAATGAGCAGTTCTTC TRBV9 - many TRBJ2-1
CASTREVYTGELFF TGTGCCAGCACGCGGGAGGTTTACACCGGGGAGCTGTTTTTT TRBV7-9 TRBD2 - TRBJ2-2
CASSDSGVDKNIQYF TGTGCCAGCAGCGACAGTGGTGTGGACAAAAACATTCAGTACTTC TRBV12-3/TRBV12-4 - few TRBJ2-4
CATSDSGTSRYGFTF TGTGCCACCAGTGATTCCGGGACATCCCGCTATGGCTTCACCTTC TRBV24-1 - - TRBJ1-2
CASSLDLGGIGMNTEAFF TGCGCCAGCAGCTTGGATTTGGGAGGGATCGGCATGAACACTGAAGCTTTCTTT TRBV5-1 - - TRBJ1-1
CASSFVSAGGNYGYTF TGTGCCAGCAGCTTTGTTTCGGCAGGGGGAAACTATGGCTACACCTTC TRBV5-6 TRBD1 - TRBJ1-2
CATASGGAHNEQFF TGTGCCACCGCTAGCGGGGGGGCCCACAATGAGCAGTTCTTC TRBV6-2/TRBV6-3 TRBD2 few TRBJ2-1
CASRYDRGRYNEQFF TGTGCCAGTAGATACGACAGGGGCCGCTACAATGAGCAGTTCTTC TRBV19 TRBD1 - TRBJ2-1